These 28 T cell receptor beta chains were sequenced from one sample in a study of T-cell memory formation after mild COVID-19. TCRdb ran MiXCR on the 5' RACE reads and lists one entry per CDR3 protein. The sample carries more than 150,000 distinct CDR3 sequences, under 20% recorded once. The sequenced sample consisted of PBMCs or a T cell subset sorted from them (not recorded which). These receptors were collected from a man aged 18 to 30 who had mild COVID-19 (a few samples of this study predate the infection). Cell type and time point are not known.

V usage is TRBV10-3 and J usage is TRBJ1-1; 9 bases line up with TRBD1. Germline CDR1 and CDR2: ENHRY and SYGVKD. This CDR3 spans 14 amino acids. The trim removed 0 bases at V and 8 bases at J, leaving 4 bases unmatched. CDR3 in amino acids: CAISESGQGIEAFF. The CDR3 bases are TGTGCCATCAGTGAGTCGGGACAGGGTATAGAAGCTTTCTTT.

Many counts were recorded for this clonotype. The chain carries TRBV4-1 and TRBJ2-1; possibly TRBD2 for D (6 bases). The germline V gene has CDR1 MGHRA and CDR2 YSYEKL. The CDR3 has 14 amino acids. Trimming took 5 bases from V and 3 from J, leaving 11 bases between them. The CDR3, as DNA: TGCGCCAGCAGCGTCGGGGGAGTCTACAATGAGCAGTTCTTC. It yields the protein CASSVGGVYNEQFF.

The chain joins TRBV2 to TRBJ1-1, with D possibly TRBD1 on 6 matching bases. V was cut by 8 bases and J by 4 bases, with 8 bases left in between. The length of the CDR3 is 11 residues. Germline assignment: CDR1 SNHLY and CDR2 FYNNEI. CDR3 DNA: TGTGCCAGCGAGGGGGGCACTGAAGCTTTCTTT. It encodes CASEGGTEAFF.

The chain combines TRBV7-2 with TRBJ2-3; no firm D call. Trimming removed 4 bases from V and 0 bases from J, with 8 bases in between. Per the germline V gene, CDR1 is SGHTA and CDR2 is FQGNSA. This CDR3 is built from 14 residues. CDR3 nucleotides: TGTGCCAGCAGCTCGCTAGGGAGCACAGATACGCAGTATTTT. Protein sequence: CASSSLGSTDTQYF.

This clonotype has just a few counts. The CDR3 is CATCTGSARTGELFF. DNA of the CDR3: TGTGCCACCTGCACAGGCAGCGCGAGGACCGGGGAGCTGTTTTTT. This rearrangement joins TRBV15 to TRBJ2-2; tentative D call: TRBD1 (5 bases). Trimming left V 8 bases short and J 5 bases short, with 18 bases between. The CDR3 is made up of 15 amino acids. The germline V gene has CDR1 LNHNV and CDR2 YYDKDF (reference sequence).

This chain joins TRBV5-1 and TRBJ1-3, with D unresolved. The CDR3 spans 15 residues. V was shortened by 5 bases and J by 0 bases, with 12 bases between the two germline ends. Germline CDR1 SGHRS, CDR2 YFSETQ. Here the CDR3 DNA reads TGCGCCAGCAGAGGGCAGCCGAACTCTGGAAACACCATATATTTT. Protein product: CASRGQPNSGNTIYF.

The chain joins TRBV7-3 to TRBJ1-1; possibly TRBD1 for D (5 bases). V was clipped by 4 bases and J by 3 bases, with 9 bases between them. This CDR3 is 13 amino acids long. Germline V gives CDR1 SGHTA, CDR2 FQGTGA. The CDR3 DNA is TGTGCCAGCAGCTCTCGGGGGGACACTGAAGCTTTCTTT. Encoded protein: CASSSRGDTEAFF.

This clonotype has ten or more counts. V gene TRBV4-2 combines with J gene TRBJ2-2; 11 nucleotides agree with TRBD2. V shed 0 bases, J shed 0 bases, and the junction held 6 bases outside the gene matches. In germline, CDR1 is LGHNA, CDR2 YNFKEQ. This CDR3 contains 19 residues. The DNA of the CDR3 is TGTGCCAGCAGCCAAGAATTTAGCGGGGGGGCTACGAACACCGGGGAGCTGTTTTTT. Its protein product is CASSQEFSGGATNTGELFF.

A few counts support this clonotype. V and J are TRBV7-6 and TRBJ2-1, with D tentatively TRBD1 (6 bases). This CDR3 is 19 amino acids long. V was shortened by 0 bases and J by 0 bases, with 18 bases between the two germline ends. Germline V gene data show CDR1 as SGHVS and CDR2 as FNYEAQ. CDR3 DNA sequence: TGTGCCAGCAGCTTAGCGCTTTCCCGTAGGGGGAACTCCTACAATGAGCAGTTCTTC. Its protein is CASSLALSRRGNSYNEQFF.

CDR3 protein: CASTDAGDEQYF. The CDR3 DNA is TGTGCCAGCACAGATGCAGGGGACGAGCAGTACTTC. V usage is TRBV6-5 and J usage is TRBJ2-7; D might be TRBD1 (6 bases). The CDR3 is 12 residues long. CDR1 is MNHEY, CDR2 SVGAGI, per germline. Trimming cost V 7 bases and J 5 bases, with 12 bases left between them.

This clonotype has a handful of counts. The chain uses TRBV3-1 and TRBJ1-2; 7 bases fit TRBD1. V was clipped by 4 bases and J by 3 bases; unmatched bases: 8. The V gene's germline CDR1 is LGHDT and CDR2 YNNKEL (reference sequence). This CDR3 is built from 15 residues. DNA for the CDR3: TGTGCCAGCAGCCCACGACAGGGAAGAGACTATGGCTACACCTTC. Translation: CASSPRQGRDYGYTF.

The chain is built from TRBV6-6 and TRBJ1-4; TRBD1 aligns across 8 bases. CDR3 length: 15 amino acids. Germline CDR1 reads MNHNY; CDR2 reads SVGAGI (reference sequence). J was trimmed by 6 bases and V by 6 bases; bases with no gene match: 9. The CDR3 sequence: CASRTRQGRDEKLFF. CDR3 nucleotide sequence: TGTGCCAGCAGAACGAGACAGGGGAGGGATGAAAAACTGTTTTTT.

This clonotype appeared a few times. CDR3 loop: CASSLGLAGTQYF. CDR3 nucleotide sequence: TGCGCCAGCAGCCTGGGACTAGCTGGGACCCAGTACTTC. The V gene is TRBV5-1, the J gene TRBJ2-5; 9 bases agree with TRBD2. In germline, CDR1 is SGHRS, CDR2 YFSETQ. The length of the CDR3 is 13 residues. The V and J ends lost 4 bases and 7 bases, in that order; junction bases with no gene match: 5.

The chain employs TRBV6-5 and TRBJ2-3; D is ambiguous. V lost 0 bases and J lost 5, with 3 bases in between. The length of the CDR3 is 12 residues. Germline CDR1 is MNHEY and CDR2 is SVGAGI. In DNA, the CDR3 is TGTGCCAGCAGTTACTCAAGAGATACGCAGTATTTT. This translates into CASSYSRDTQYF.

The rearrangement links TRBV9 to TRBJ2-3, with D possibly being TRBD1 or TRBD2 (5 bases each). The CDR3 is 15 residues long. With 0 bases removed from V and 7 bases from J, the gap between germline ends came to 15 bases. Germline lookup yields CDR1 SGDLS and CDR2 YYNGEE. The CDR3 loop is CASSVEPGWENTQYF. The CDR3 DNA reads as TGTGCCAGCAGCGTAGAGCCAGGGTGGGAGAATACGCAGTATTTT.

V and J are TRBV7-2 and TRBJ1-2, with a possible D match to TRBD1 (6 bases). Trimming pared 1 base from V and 6 bases from J, leaving 15 bases between. The CDR3 is made up of 15 amino acids. CDR1 SGHTA and CDR2 FQGNSA come from the germline V gene. CDR3 loop: CASSLVQDSYNGYTF. DNA for the CDR3: TGTGCCAGCAGCTTAGTTCAGGACAGCTATAATGGCTACACCTTC. Using reference TRBV7-2 and TRBJ1-2 for the parts outside the CDR3, the full variable domain is GAGVSQSPSNKVTEKGKDVELRCDPISGHTALYWYRQSLGQGLEFLIYFQGNSAPDKSGLPSDRFSAERTGGSVSTLTIQRTQQEDSAVYLCASSLVQDSYNGYTFGSGTRLTVV.

The V and J genes are TRBV13 and TRBJ2-7, with 13 bases aligning to TRBD2. Germline V gives CDR1 PRHDT, CDR2 FYEKMQ (reference sequence). After removal of 4 bases from V and 3 bases from J, the junction contained 6 bases not matched to a gene. CDR3 size: 16 residues. Written as DNA, the CDR3 is TGTGCCAGCAGCTCACGACTAGCGGGGGGCCTCTACGAGCAGTACTTC. This translates into CASSSRLAGGLYEQYF.

This chain connects TRBV11-3 to TRBJ1-3; D uncertain. Germline assignment: CDR1 SGHNT and CDR2 YENEEA. CDR3 size: 13 residues. The V end was cut by 4 bases, the J end by 4 bases, with 8 bases between. The chain's CDR3 is CASSSALGNTIYF. The CDR3 DNA sequence: TGTGCCAGCAGCTCCGCCCTAGGAAACACCATATATTTT.

The genes are TRBV4-2 and TRBJ1-4, with TRBD1 as a possible D gene (6 bases). Looked up from germline, CDR1 is LGHNA and CDR2 is YNFKEQ. The CDR3 covers 15 residues. The V end lost 4 bases, the J end lost 7 bases, and 16 bases lay between the germline ends. The CDR3 spells CASSPFQGISEKLFF. The CDR3 DNA reads as TGTGCCAGCAGCCCTTTCCAGGGGATCAGTGAAAAACTGTTTTTT.

This clonotype was seen a few times. The chain joins TRBV20-1 to TRBJ2-5; D may be TRBD1 or TRBD2 (6 bases each). Trimming left V 5 bases short and J 6 bases short, with 19 bases between. The CDR3 contains 14 residues. Germline-derived CDR1 and CDR2 are DFQATT and SNEGSKA (reference sequence). The CDR3 spells CSAQFGGRYKTQYF. For the CDR3, the DNA is TGCAGTGCTCAATTCGGGGGCCGGTACAAGACCCAGTACTTC.

This clonotype was seen many times. The V gene is TRBV7-2, the J gene TRBJ2-7; D unclear. Germline V gene sequence: CDR1 SGHTA, CDR2 FQGNSA. The CDR3 runs to 13 residues. The V end was cut by 3 bases, the J end by 2 bases, with 8 bases between. The CDR3 spells CASSLQSTYEQYV. CDR3 nucleotides: TGTGCCAGCAGCTTGCAGAGCACCTACGAGCAGTACGTC.

J is TRBJ2-2 and V is TRBV7-2; D might be TRBD1 or TRBD2, each matching 6 bases. The V gene's germline CDR1 is SGHTA and CDR2 FQGNSA. The ends were cut back, 8 bases at V and 4 bases at J, with 20 bases in the middle. This CDR3 is built from 16 residues. The CDR3: CASPGGTTSSTGELFF. The CDR3 DNA reads as TGTGCCAGCCCCGGGGGCACTACCTCGAGCACCGGGGAGCTGTTTTTT.

The chain employs TRBV12-3 or TRBV12-4 and TRBJ1-1; tentative D call: TRBD1 (6 bases). The CDR3 has 15 residues. V lost 6 bases to trimming and J lost 3 bases, with 17 bases between them. The DNA of the CDR3 is TGTGCCAGCAGCTCTAGGGGGGGAATGGACACTGAAGCTTTCTTT. This sequence encodes CASSSRGGMDTEAFF.

The gene calls are TRBV29-1 and TRBJ1-3; weak D call: TRBD1 (6 bases). This CDR3 is 16 amino acids long. V was shortened by 6 bases and J by 3 bases, with 21 bases between the two germline ends. Germline values: CDR1 SQVTM, CDR2 ANQGSEA. This CDR3 is CSVNFGGGLGGNTIYF. The DNA for the CDR3 is TGCAGCGTGAATTTTGGAGGGGGGCTTGGTGGAAACACCATATATTTT.

This chain's CDR3 is CASSPVMYGDTQYF. For the CDR3, the DNA is TGCGCCAGCAGCCCGGTGATGTACGGGGATACGCAGTATTTT. The chain combines TRBV5-1 with TRBJ2-3; D uncertain. The CDR3 extends over 14 amino acids. CDR1 SGHRS and CDR2 YFSETQ come from the germline V gene. V was pared by 4 bases and J by 6 bases, with 15 bases between.

The chain employs TRBV25-1 and TRBJ1-2; D gene ambiguous. The CDR3 contains 12 residues. V gave up 4 bases and J gave up 5 bases, with 8 bases separating them. The germline V gene has CDR1 MGHDK and CDR2 SYGVNS. The CDR3, as DNA: TGTGCCAGCAGTGCCCCTGGATATGGCTACACCTTC. Encoded protein: CASSAPGYGYTF.

The gene calls are TRBV7-8 and TRBJ1-1; 8 nucleotides line up with TRBD1. Trimming removed 4 bases from V and 6 bases from J; junction bases left unmatched: 7. CDR3 size: 14 residues. Germline lookup yields CDR1 SGHVS and CDR2 FQNEAQ. The CDR3 DNA follows: TGTGCCAGCAGCTCGGGACAGGTCGGCGCTGAAGCTTTCTTT. It is translated as CASSSGQVGAEAFF.

This clonotype was observed a handful of times. V is TRBV28 and J is TRBJ2-4, with D perhaps TRBD1 (7 bases). The CDR3 is made up of 13 amino acids. Looked up from germline, CDR1 is MDHEN and CDR2 is SYDVKM. With 8 bases removed from V and 3 bases from J, the gap between germline ends came to 11 bases. The DNA of the CDR3 is TGTGCCAGCGGAGGGGACAGCAAAAACATTCAGTACTTC. This gives the protein CASGGDSKNIQYF.